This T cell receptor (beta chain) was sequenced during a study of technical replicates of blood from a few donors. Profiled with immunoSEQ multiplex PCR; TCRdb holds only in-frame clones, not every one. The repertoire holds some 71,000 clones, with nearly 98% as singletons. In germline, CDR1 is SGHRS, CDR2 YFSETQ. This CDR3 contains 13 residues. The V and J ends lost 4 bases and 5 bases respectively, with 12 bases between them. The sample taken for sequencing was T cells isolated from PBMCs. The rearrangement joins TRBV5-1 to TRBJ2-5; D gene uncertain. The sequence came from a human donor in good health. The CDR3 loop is CASSDLGPETQYF. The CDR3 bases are TGCGCCAGCAGCGATCTGGGCCCGGAGACCCAGTACTTC.